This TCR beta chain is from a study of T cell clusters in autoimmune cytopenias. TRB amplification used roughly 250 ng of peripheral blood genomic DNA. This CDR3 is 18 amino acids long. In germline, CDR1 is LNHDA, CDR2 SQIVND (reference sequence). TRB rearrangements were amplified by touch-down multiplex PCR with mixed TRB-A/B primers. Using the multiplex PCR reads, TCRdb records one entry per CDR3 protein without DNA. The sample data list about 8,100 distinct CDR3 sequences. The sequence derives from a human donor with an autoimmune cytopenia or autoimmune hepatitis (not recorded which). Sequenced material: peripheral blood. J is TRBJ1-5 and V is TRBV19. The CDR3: CASREARDSRGSNQPQHF.